What follows are 25 T cell receptor beta chains derived from one specimen sequenced in a study of early stage breast cancer tumors. TCRdb's copy holds only in-frame clones and misses some; the assay was immunoSEQ multiplex PCR. The sample records tens of thousands of clones, 75% to 85% being singletons. The source material was blood. The receptor set was obtained from a person aged 55-75 years with breast cancer.

V and J are TRBV19 and TRBJ2-1; D call uncertain. The CDR3 runs 16 residues. Germline V gene data show CDR1 as LNHDA and CDR2 as SQIVND (reference sequence). V lost 4 bases, J lost 6 bases, and 19 bases lay in between. The CDR3 region is CASSSWWQVNLNEQFF. DNA for the CDR3: TGTGCCAGTAGTAGTTGGTGGCAGGTAAACCTCAATGAGCAGTTCTTC.

The CDR3 DNA follows: TGCGCCAGCAGCTTGGAGGCCCGCGGGGGACCCGAGACCCAGTACTTC. Its protein is CASSLEARGGPETQYF. This chain joins TRBV5-1 and TRBJ2-5, with 7 bases aligning to TRBD2. Losses at the gene ends were 0 bases for V and 5 bases for J; bases not matched to a gene: 10. The CDR3 runs to 16 residues. CDR1 SGHRS and CDR2 YFSETQ come from the germline V gene.

The chain employs TRBV5-4 and TRBJ2-7, with TRBD2 matching over 7 bases. The V gene's germline CDR1 is SGHNT and CDR2 YYREEE (reference sequence). This CDR3 has 12 amino acids. Trimming removed 9 bases from V and 4 bases from J; junction bases left unmatched: 7. For the CDR3, the DNA is TGTGCCACCCGGGACTATACTTACGAGCAGTACTTC. It translates to CATRDYTYEQYF.

This clone has a handful of counts. The CDR3 region is CASSLGPRSGRSTDTQYF. CDR3 coding DNA: TGTGCCAGCAGCTTAGGTCCAAGGAGCGGGAGGTCGACAGATACGCAGTATTTT. The rearrangement joins TRBV7-2 to TRBJ2-3, with 9 bases fitting TRBD2. V lost 1 base, J lost 3 bases, and 11 bases stayed unmatched. This CDR3 contains 18 residues. Germline CDR1 SGHTA, CDR2 FQGNSA.

The CDR3 sequence: CASSLGQGETQYF. The DNA for the CDR3 is TGCGCCAGCAGCTTAGGACAGGGAGAGACCCAGTACTTC. This chain links TRBV5-1 with TRBJ2-5; 8 nucleotides agree with TRBD1. CDR1 is SGHRS and CDR2 is YFSETQ in the germline V gene. Losses at the gene ends were 2 bases for V and 4 bases for J; bases not matched to a gene: 1. The CDR3 is made up of 13 amino acids. Based on the CDR3 plus reference TRBV5-1 and TRBJ2-5, the full variable domain is KAGVTQTPRYLIKTRGQQVTLSCSPISGHRSVSWYQQTPGQGLQFLFEYFSETQRNKGNFPGRFSGRQFSNSRSEMNVSTLELGDSALYLCASSLGQGETQYFGPGTRLLVL.

The gene calls are TRBV29-1 and TRBJ2-2; D perhaps matches TRBD1 (7 bases). The CDR3 has 13 amino acids. Germline V gene sequence: CDR1 SQVTM, CDR2 ANQGSEA. V lost 7 bases to trimming and J lost 4 bases, with 13 bases between them. Here the CDR3 reads CSARQGGTGELFF. The CDR3 bases are TGCAGCGCTCGACAGGGAGGCACCGGGGAGCTGTTTTTT.

The V call is TRBV4-2, the J call TRBJ2-2, with D hard to call. V lost 2 bases and J lost 4, with 8 bases in between. Per the germline V gene, CDR1 is LGHNA and CDR2 is YNFKEQ. This CDR3 is 14 amino acids long. The CDR3 sequence is CASSQSTGTGELFF. The CDR3, as DNA: TGTGCCAGCAGCCAAAGCACTGGCACCGGGGAGCTGTTTTTT.

The V call is TRBV28, the J call TRBJ1-2; D may be TRBD1 (6 bases). Germline CDR1 MDHEN, CDR2 SYDVKM. The CDR3 totals 14 residues. V was cut by 5 bases and J by 6 bases, with 16 bases left in between. The CDR3 loop reads CASSLLQGVHGYTF. Here the CDR3 DNA reads TGTGCCAGCAGTCTACTACAGGGAGTTCATGGCTACACCTTC.

V and J are TRBV9 and TRBJ2-7; D uncertain. V lost 0 bases and J 6 bases, leaving 7 bases between the germline ends. This CDR3 is built from 12 residues. Germline V lookup: CDR1 SGDLS, CDR2 YYNGEE. CDR3 residues: CASSVAESEQYF. CDR3 nucleotides: TGTGCCAGCAGCGTAGCGGAGAGCGAGCAGTACTTC. Together with reference TRBV9 and TRBJ2-7, the CDR3 gives the full variable domain: DSGVTQTPKHLITATGQRVTLRCSPRSGDLSVYWYQQSLDQGLQFLIQYYNGEERAKGNILERFSAQQFPDLHSELNLSSLELGDSALYFCASSVAESEQYFGPGTRLTVT.

This clone was seen more than once but under ten times. The genes are TRBV5-1 and TRBJ1-1; 7 positions agree with TRBD1. Looked up from germline, CDR1 is SGHRS and CDR2 is YFSETQ. Trimming took 5 bases from V and 0 from J; bases not matched to a gene: 1. CDR3 size: 13 residues. CDR3 protein: CASRGTVNTEAFF. The CDR3 nucleotides read TGCGCCAGCAGGGGGACAGTGAACACTGAAGCTTTCTTT.

The genes are TRBV2 and TRBJ2-7; 9 bases line up with TRBD2. Germline values: CDR1 SNHLY, CDR2 FYNNEI. V shed 6 bases, J shed 6 bases, and the junction held 12 bases outside the gene matches. CDR3 length equals 15 residues. This CDR3 is CASSGGGAVDSEQYF. Here the CDR3 DNA reads TGTGCCAGCAGCGGCGGGGGGGCAGTCGATAGCGAGCAGTACTTC. Complete variable domain (other parts from reference TRBV2 and TRBJ2-7): EPEVTQTPSHQVTQMGQEVILRCVPISNHLYFYWYRQILGQKVEFLVSFYNNEISEKSEIFDDQFSVERPDGSNFTLKIRSTKLEDSAMYFCASSGGGAVDSEQYFGPGTRLTVT.

The V and J genes are TRBV29-1 and TRBJ2-3; 8 bases map to TRBD1. The J segment lost 2 bases and the V segment lost 4 bases, leaving 11 bases of the junction unmatched. CDR3 size: 16 residues. The germline V gene has CDR1 SQVTM and CDR2 ANQGSEA. The DNA for the CDR3 is TGCAGCGTTGCCCGCGGGACAGGACGATCCACAGATACGCAGTATTTT. This codes for CSVARGTGRSTDTQYF.

The table lists this clone with a few counts. The chain employs TRBV11-2 and TRBJ2-5; TRBD1 is a possible D gene (5 bases). Trimming stripped 5 bases from V and 5 bases from J, with 15 bases between. From germline, CDR1 is SGHAT and CDR2 FQNNGV. There are 14 residues in the CDR3. Written as DNA, the CDR3 is TGTGCCAGCAGCCCTCAAAGGGGTGGGGAGACCCAGTACTTC. It specifies CASSPQRGGETQYF.

The chain carries TRBV2 and TRBJ2-5; the match to TRBD1 covers 8 bases. Trimming took 6 bases from V and 4 from J; bases not matched to a gene: 7. The CDR3 has 14 amino acids. The germline V gene has CDR1 SNHLY and CDR2 FYNNEI. Here the CDR3 DNA reads TGTGCCAGCAGACGACAGGGGTTGGCAGAGACCCAGTACTTC. It is translated as CASRRQGLAETQYF. Full variable domain (missing parts from reference TRBV2 and TRBJ2-5): EPEVTQTPSHQVTQMGQEVILRCVPISNHLYFYWYRQILGQKVEFLVSFYNNEISEKSEIFDDQFSVERPDGSNFTLKIRSTKLEDSAMYFCASRRQGLAETQYFGPGTRLLVL.

The chain has TRBV19 and TRBJ2-2; 8 bases fit TRBD1. The CDR3 consists of 16 residues. V lost 5 bases, J lost 2 bases, and 7 bases stayed unmatched. The germline gives CDR1 LNHDA, CDR2 SQIVND (reference sequence). CDR3 protein: CASSDPDRENTGELFF. The CDR3 DNA reads as TGTGCCAGTAGTGACCCGGACAGGGAAAACACCGGGGAGCTGTTTTTT.

Remarks on this clone: Other DNA sequences in this sample translate to the same CDR3. The V call is TRBV7-9, the J call TRBJ1-5; possibly TRBD1 for D (6 bases). V lost 5 bases and J 4 bases, leaving 9 bases between the germline ends. Germline assignment: CDR1 SEHNR and CDR2 FQNEAQ (reference sequence). CDR3 length: 13 amino acids. The CDR3 here is CASSPQGNQPQHF. The DNA for the CDR3 is TGTGCCAGCAGCCCACAGGGAAATCAGCCCCAGCATTTT.

The rearrangement joins TRBV2 to TRBJ2-7; TRBD2 might be the D (5 bases). The CDR3 totals 12 residues. The ends were cut back, 7 bases at V and 4 bases at J, with 11 bases in the middle. Germline values: CDR1 SNHLY, CDR2 FYNNEI. CDR3 residues: CASNKEVYEQYF. CDR3 sequence (DNA): TGTGCCAGCAATAAGGAGGTATACGAGCAGTACTTC.

This clone was counted a few times. The CDR3 bases are TGCAGTGCTAGTGCGGGGTCCCAGCATTTT. It encodes CSASAGSQHF. The rearrangement links TRBV20-1 to TRBJ1-5, with D unresolved. The CDR3 spans 10 residues. V was shortened by 3 bases and J by 11 bases, with 8 bases between the two germline ends. Germline values: CDR1 DFQATT, CDR2 SNEGSKA (reference sequence).

This chain links TRBV27 with TRBJ1-2, with 12 bases matching TRBD1. Per the germline V gene, CDR1 is MNHEY and CDR2 is SMNVEV (reference sequence). J lost 6 bases, V lost 3 bases, and 8 bases had no gene match. The length of the CDR3 is 16 residues. CDR3 residues: CASSFFGGQGANGYTF. The CDR3 nucleotides are TGTGCCAGCAGTTTTTTCGGGGGACAGGGGGCAAATGGCTACACCTTC.

This chain uses TRBV6-1 with TRBJ2-5, with 10 nucleotides matching TRBD2. Germline-derived CDR1 and CDR2 are MNHNS and SASEGT. The CDR3 loop spans 17 amino acids. J lost 0 bases, V lost 1 base, and 5 bases had no gene match. The CDR3 nucleotides read TGTGCCAGCAGTGAAGGGACTAGCGGTTGGTACCAAGAGACCCAGTACTTC. It codes for CASSEGTSGWYQETQYF.

This chain joins TRBV4-2 and TRBJ2-7; D remains ambiguous. The CDR3 runs to 15 residues. CDR1 is LGHNA, CDR2 YNFKEQ, per germline. The V and J ends lost 5 bases and 5 bases respectively, with 19 bases between them. The CDR3: CASSLENFPRDEQYF. The DNA of the CDR3 is TGTGCCAGCAGCTTAGAAAACTTTCCTCGAGACGAGCAGTACTTC.

The rearrangement links TRBV29-1 to TRBJ1-3; perhaps TRBD1 as D (5 bases). There are 13 residues in the CDR3. Germline CDR1 and CDR2: SQVTM and ANQGSEA. V was clipped by 5 bases and J by 4 bases, with 12 bases between them. Written as DNA, the CDR3 is TGCAGCGTTAAGGCAGGGATGGGAAACACCATATATTTT. This sequence encodes CSVKAGMGNTIYF.

The rearrangement links TRBV18 to TRBJ2-7, with 10 bases fitting TRBD1. The V segment lost 1 base and the J segment 2 bases; nucleotides outside the gene matches: 2. The CDR3 has 15 amino acids. The germline gives CDR1 KGHSH, CDR2 LQKENI. The CDR3 reads CASSPLGQGTYEQYF. DNA of the CDR3: TGTGCCAGCTCACCACTGGGACAGGGGACCTACGAGCAGTACTTC.

The V and J genes are TRBV5-1 and TRBJ2-3; tentatively, D is TRBD1 (5 bases). The germline V gene has CDR1 SGHRS and CDR2 YFSETQ. The CDR3 totals 12 residues. Trimming pared 0 bases from V and 7 bases from J, leaving 6 bases between. The CDR3 nucleotides read TGCGCCAGCAGCTTGGAGGGGAATACGCAGTATTTT. Translated, it gives CASSLEGNTQYF. Full variable domain (rest looked up from reference TRBV5-1 and TRBJ2-3): KAGVTQTPRYLIKTRGQQVTLSCSPISGHRSVSWYQQTPGQGLQFLFEYFSETQRNKGNFPGRFSGRQFSNSRSEMNVSTLELGDSALYLCASSLEGNTQYFGPGTRLTVL.

This clone was seen only a few times. The V gene is TRBV30, the J gene TRBJ2-1; tentatively, D is TRBD1 (5 bases). CDR1 is GTSNPN and CDR2 is SVGIG in the germline V gene (reference sequence). There are 15 residues in the CDR3. V was clipped by 5 bases and J by 5 bases, with 19 bases between them. CDR3 sequence: CAWGMGQPNHNEQFF. CDR3 nucleotide sequence: TGTGCCTGGGGCATGGGGCAGCCCAACCACAATGAGCAGTTCTTC.